A single sample is the source of the 9 T cell receptor beta chains below, sequenced in a study of blood T cell repertoires in COVID-19. Method: immunoSEQ multiplex PCR; TCRdb's copy keeps in-frame clones and lacks some. The sample lists 150,000 to 200,000 clones, nearly 85% occurring once. Material for sequencing was peripheral blood. The receptor source for this set is a woman aged 25 to 39 with acute or convalescent COVID-19.

The chain has TRBV7-2 and TRBJ2-5; 8 bases map to TRBD2. The germline gives CDR1 SGHTA, CDR2 FQGNSA. J was trimmed by 3 bases and V by 5 bases; bases with no gene match: 8. This CDR3 comprises 15 residues. This CDR3 reads CASSPIAGSKETQYF. DNA of the CDR3: TGTGCCAGCAGCCCAATAGCGGGGAGTAAAGAGACCCAGTACTTC.

V usage is TRBV29-1 and J usage is TRBJ1-4; D uncertain. CDR1 SQVTM and CDR2 ANQGSEA come from the germline V gene. This CDR3 comprises 13 residues. With 5 bases removed from V and 0 bases from J, the gap between germline ends came to 7 bases. In DNA form, the CDR3 reads TGCAGCGTTCGAGGAGCAACTAATGAAAAACTGTTTTTT. The encoded protein is CSVRGATNEKLFF. The whole variable domain, filled in from reference TRBV29-1 and TRBJ1-4, reads SAVISQKPSRDICQRGTSLTIQCQVDSQVTMMFWYRQQPGQSLTLIATANQGSEATYESGFVIDKFPISRPNLTFSTLTVSNMSPEDSSIYLCSVRGATNEKLFFGSGTQLSVL.

The rearrangement joins TRBV6-5 to TRBJ1-4; D gene unclear. This CDR3 has 15 residues. V shed 4 bases and J shed 0 bases, with 9 bases lying between them. Germline lookup yields CDR1 MNHEY and CDR2 SVGAGI. In DNA, the CDR3 is TGTGCCAGCAGTTTAACGGTAACAACTAATGAAAAACTGTTTTTT. It yields the protein CASSLTVTTNEKLFF.

The V call is TRBV5-6, the J call TRBJ1-1, with 10 bases identical to TRBD1. V lost 0 bases to trimming and J lost 3 bases; unmatched junction nucleotides: 14. Germline lookup yields CDR1 SGHDT and CDR2 YYEEEE. The CDR3 extends over 19 amino acids. CDR3 in DNA: TGTGCCAGCAGCTTGGAGACAGGGGGCACCCTATTTTCGGACACTGAAGCTTTCTTT. Protein product: CASSLETGGTLFSDTEAFF.

The chain combines TRBV23-1 with TRBJ2-3; TRBD2 is a possible D gene (5 bases). TRBV23-1 is identified as an open reading frame with a role that is uncertain. The CDR3 is 20 amino acids. V lost 4 bases and J lost 3, with 29 bases in between. The CDR3 here is CASSPLSPGERQLGTDTQYF. Here the CDR3 DNA reads TGCGCCAGCAGTCCCCTTTCGCCCGGGGAAAGGCAATTAGGGACAGATACGCAGTATTTT.

V usage is TRBV4-3 and J usage is TRBJ2-1, with D maybe TRBD2 (5 bases). The CDR3 extends over 13 amino acids. Germline loops: CDR1 LGHNA, CDR2 YSLEER. Between the trimmed V and J ends, which lost 1 base and 7 bases, there was a span of 8 bases. The CDR3 sequence is CASSQVRGNEQFF. DNA for the CDR3: TGCGCCAGCAGCCAAGTGCGAGGGAATGAGCAGTTCTTC.

Only one count was recorded for this clone. The chain couples TRBV7-2 to TRBJ1-5; TRBD1 aligns across 8 bases. This CDR3 region has 15 residues. J lost 7 bases, V lost 5 bases, and 10 bases had no gene match. CDR1 and CDR2 (germline): SGHTA, FQGNSA. The CDR3 protein is CASSIGDYRGQPQHF. CDR3 DNA sequence: TGTGCCAGCAGCATAGGGGACTACAGGGGGCAGCCCCAGCATTTT.

The chain employs TRBV14 and TRBJ2-7; tentative D call: TRBD1 (5 bases). V was trimmed by 4 bases and J by 3 bases, leaving 10 bases between them. This CDR3 is built from 13 residues. Germline V CDR1 and CDR2: SGHDN, FVKESK. CDR3 nucleotide sequence: TGTGCCAGCAGCCCGACAGACCACTACGAGCAGTACTTC. Translation gives CASSPTDHYEQYF. Filled out from reference TRBV14 and TRBJ2-7, the complete variable domain reads EAGVTQFPSHSVIEKGQTVTLRCDPISGHDNLYWYRRVMGKEIKFLLHFVKESKQDESGMPNNRFLAERTGGTYSTLKVQPAELEDSGVYFCASSPTDHYEQYFGPGTRLTVT.

V usage is TRBV5-6 and J usage is TRBJ1-4; the D gene is possibly TRBD1 (6 bases). The V end lost 4 bases, the J end lost 8 bases, and 15 bases lay between the germline ends. This CDR3 comprises 14 residues. Germline V lookup: CDR1 SGHDT, CDR2 YYEEEE. CDR3 nucleotides: TGTGCCAGCAGCCCAGTGCGGGGGCGGGAAAAACTGTTTTTT. It codes for CASSPVRGREKLFF.